Presented here are 7 T cell receptor beta chains from one specimen sequenced in a study of tissue T cells after allogeneic stem cell transplantation. Documented time point: mouse harvest day 7 after allogeneic transplant. Tail vein injection delivered 10^7 T-cell-depleted bone marrow cells and 10^6 splenic CD5+ T cells. The repertoire was sequenced with immunoSEQ multiplex PCR; TCRdb's copy has only in-frame clones and lacks some. The table has roughly 9,000 clones, roughly half seen once; the top ten hold about 6.7%. The sequencing sample was made of gut tissue. These receptors were collected from a female BALB/c mouse given C57BL/6 T cells with graft-versus-host disease after an allogeneic hematopoietic cell transplant.

Of note for this clone: These gene names are mouse names. The read gets to within 1 residue of the CDR3 end, and the germline J gene fills in the rest. The chain has TRBV23 and TRBJ2-1; the table's D call of TRBD1 was not tested on the DNA. This CDR3 has 14 amino acids. Per germline, CDR1 KGHTA and CDR2 FQNQQP. The CDR3 protein is CSSSQWDSYAEQFF. The CDR3 DNA, read in part, is TGCTCCAGCAGTCAATGGGACAGCTATGCTGAGCAGTTC.

For this clone: Mouse gene names and germline throughout. The CDR3 end lies 1 residue beyond the end of the read and is filled in from the germline J gene. The chain links TRBV19 to TRBJ2-1, with a possible D match to TRBD1 (6 bases). This CDR3 spans 14 amino acids. Germline CDR1 is FNHDT and CDR2 is SITEND (reference sequence). Trimming stripped 2 bases from V and 7 bases from J, with 13 bases between. CDR3 bases read: TGTGCCAGCAGTATTAAGCAGGGGAGGGCTGAGCAGTTC. Protein sequence: CASSIKQGRAEQF. The complete CDR3 reads CASSIKQGRAEQFF.

Worth noting for this clone: Genes and germline come from the mouse. The CDR3 end is not reached by the read, which stops 1 residue before it; the germline J gene fills it in. The chain carries TRBV12-2 and TRBJ1-2; D is perhaps TRBD1 (5 bases). This CDR3 is 13 amino acids long. Germline CDR1 and CDR2: SGHLS and HYDKME. V was trimmed by 0 bases and J by 5 bases, leaving 9 bases between them. The part of the CDR3 DNA that was read is TGTGCCAGCTCTCTCCAGGGTGGATCCGACTACACC. This sequence encodes CASSLQGGSDYT. The CDR3 in full is CASSLQGGSDYTF.

On this clone itself: The gene names given are mouse names. From the germline J gene comes the end of the CDR3, since the read stops 1 residue before it. This sequence joins TRBV26 and TRBJ1-2; a weak D match, TRBD1 (5 bases). Germline values: CDR1 KGHPV, CDR2 FQNQEV (reference sequence). The CDR3 runs 14 residues. Trimming took 3 bases from V and 2 from J, leaving 10 bases between them. The covered CDR3 bases are TGTGCCAGCAGTCTCCAGGGAGGCAACTCCGACTACACC. It encodes CASSLQGGNSDYT. The full CDR3 reads CASSLQGGNSDYTF.

This clone is medium-sized. The gene symbols are mouse symbols. The read terminates 1 residue before the CDR3 end, so the remaining end is supplied by the germline J gene. The J gene is TRBJ2-7, the V gene TRBV29; 10 bases align to TRBD1. The CDR3 contains 12 residues. The trim removed 6 bases at V and 4 bases at J, leaving 0 bases unmatched. Germline CDR1 reads MSHET; CDR2 reads SYDVDS. CDR3 DNA (partial): TGTGCTAGCAGGGGACAGGGGTATGAACAGTAC. This translates into CASRGQGYEQY. The complete CDR3 sequence is CASRGQGYEQYF.

Only a few counts were recorded for this clone. Gene labels here are mouse ones. The DNA ends 1 residue before the CDR3 does, and the rest of the CDR3 is filled in from the germline J gene. J is TRBJ2-7 and V is TRBV16; 11 positions agree with TRBD2. Trimming took 1 base from V and 6 from J; bases not matched to a gene: 5. In germline, CDR1 is SGHSA, CDR2 FRNQAP. CDR3 size: 15 residues. CDR3 DNA (partial): TGTGCAAGCAGCTTAGTCGGGGACTGGGGGATTGAACAGTAC. Amino acids: CASSLVGDWGIEQY. The full CDR3 protein is CASSLVGDWGIEQYF.

In this sample, this clone turned up once. Genes and germline come from the mouse. The read falls 1 residue short of the CDR3 end, and the missing part is taken from the germline J gene. V gene TRBV19 combines with J gene TRBJ2-4; 11 nucleotides line up with TRBD2. The V gene end was trimmed by 4 bases and the J gene end by 1 base; junction bases not matched to a gene: 2. The length of the CDR3 is 15 residues. Germline CDR1 and CDR2: FNHDT and SITEND (reference sequence). This CDR3 is CASSPDWGGQNTLYF. Partial CDR3 DNA: TGTGCCAGCAGTCCGGACTGGGGGGGTCAAAACACCTTGTAC.